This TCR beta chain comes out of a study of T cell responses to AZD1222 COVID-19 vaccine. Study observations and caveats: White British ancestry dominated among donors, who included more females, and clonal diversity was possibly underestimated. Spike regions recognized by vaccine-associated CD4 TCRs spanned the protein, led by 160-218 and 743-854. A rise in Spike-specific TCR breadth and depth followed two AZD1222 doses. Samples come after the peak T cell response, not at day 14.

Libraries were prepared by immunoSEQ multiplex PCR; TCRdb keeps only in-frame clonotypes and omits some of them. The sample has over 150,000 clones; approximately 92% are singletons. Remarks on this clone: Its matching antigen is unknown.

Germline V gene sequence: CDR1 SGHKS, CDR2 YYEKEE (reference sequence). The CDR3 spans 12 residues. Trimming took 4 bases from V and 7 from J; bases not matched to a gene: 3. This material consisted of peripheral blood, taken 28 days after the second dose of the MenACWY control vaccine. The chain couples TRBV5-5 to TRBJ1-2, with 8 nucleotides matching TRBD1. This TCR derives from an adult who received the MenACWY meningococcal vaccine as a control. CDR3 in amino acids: CASSTRGPGYTF. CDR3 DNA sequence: TGTGCCAGCAGCACCAGGGGGCCTGGCTACACCTTC.